The 27 T cell receptor beta chains below all came from one sample that was sequenced in a study of T cells in women clearing cervical HPV infection. Libraries were prepared by immunoSEQ multiplex PCR; TCRdb keeps only in-frame clonotypes and omits some of them. This listing includes around 30,000 clones. Sequenced material: blood buffy coat. Source of these receptors: a woman aged 18-69 years with a cervical HPV16 infection that either progressed to CIN3+ or cleared (not recorded which).

Concerning this clone itself: The read terminates 3 residues ahead of where the CDR3 ends, so the germline J gene completes it. This chain uses TRBV5-4 with TRBJ1-6; D unclear. Germline CDR1 is SGHNT and CDR2 is YYREEE (reference sequence). The V and J ends lost 1 base and 8 bases respectively, with 13 bases between them. The CDR3 is 15 residues long. Partial CDR3 DNA: TGTGCCAGCAGCTTGTCATCCACAACCCATTCACCC. Its protein product is CASSLSSTTHSP. The CDR3, in full, reads CASSLSSTTHSPLHF.

Points on this clone: The read gets to within 3 residues of the CDR3 end, and the germline J gene fills in the rest. This chain connects TRBV10-3 to TRBJ1-2, with 9 positions matching TRBD1. Germline V gene lookup returns CDR1 ENHRY and CDR2 SYGVKD. Trimming took 0 bases from V and 2 from J; bases not matched to a gene: 1. The CDR3 has 15 amino acids. CDR3 in amino acids: CAISESGTGNYGYTF. CDR3 bases read: TGTGCCATCAGTGAGTCCGGGACAGGGAACTATGGC.

Remarks on this clone: Read coverage stops 3 residues before the CDR3 terminus; the germline J gene supplies the remainder. The rearrangement uses TRBV5-4 and TRBJ1-2, with 7 nucleotides matching TRBD1. Per the germline V gene, CDR1 is SGHNT and CDR2 is YYREEE (reference sequence). This CDR3 region has 13 residues. The V gene end was trimmed by 4 bases and the J gene end by 4 bases; junction bases not matched to a gene: 4. CDR3 DNA (partial): TGTGCCAGCAGCGAAGGGACAGTCTATGGC. It codes for CASSEGTVYG. The entire CDR3 protein reads CASSEGTVYGYTF. The whole variable domain, remainder taken from reference TRBV5-4 and TRBJ1-2, is ETGVTQSPTHLIKTRGQQVTLRCSSQSGHNTVSWYQQALGQGPQFIFQYYREEENGRGNFPPRFSGLQFPNYSSELNVNALELDDSALYLCASSEGTVYGYTFGSGTRLTVV.

In the case of this clone: Read sequence stops 3 residues before the CDR3 end, and the germline J gene provides the missing end. The chain couples TRBV5-1 to TRBJ2-7; D is uncertain. This CDR3 contains 11 residues. CDR1 and CDR2 from the germline V gene are SGHRS and YFSETQ. V lost 4 bases to trimming and J lost 5 bases, with 7 bases between them. Partial CDR3 DNA: TGCGCCAGCAGCAACTACAACGAG. Its translation: CASSNYNE. The whole CDR3 is CASSNYNEQYF. The full variable domain, its missing parts supplied by reference TRBV5-1 and TRBJ2-7, is KAGVTQTPRYLIKTRGQQVTLSCSPISGHRSVSWYQQTPGQGLQFLFEYFSETQRNKGNFPGRFSGRQFSNSRSEMNVSTLELGDSALYLCASSNYNEQYFGPGTRLTVT.

Comments on this clone: The sequenced fragment ends 3 residues before the CDR3 boundary, so the rest is inferred from the germline J gene. This chain uses TRBV20-1 with TRBJ2-1; 9 bases map to TRBD2. The CDR3 contains 14 residues. The trim removed 0 bases at V and 7 bases at J, leaving 4 bases unmatched. Per the germline V gene, CDR1 is DFQATT and CDR2 is SNEGSKA (reference sequence). CDR3 DNA, as far as it was read: TGCAGTGCTAGAGATGGGACTAGCAGGAATGAG. Translating gives CSARDGTSRNE. The CDR3 as a whole reads CSARDGTSRNEQFF.

On this clone itself: With the read ending 3 residues before the CDR3 end, the germline J gene is used to fill in that end. The J gene is TRBJ2-7, the V gene TRBV5-6; D is unclear. Trimming removed 1 base at V and 0 bases at J, with 8 bases between. The length of the CDR3 is 14 residues. Germline V lookup: CDR1 SGHDT, CDR2 YYEEEE. The CDR3 reads CASSLSQSSYEQYF. CDR3 bases read: TGTGCCAGCAGCTTGTCGCAGAGCTCCTACGAG. The full variable domain, with the rest looked up from reference TRBV5-6 and TRBJ2-7, is DAGVTQSPTHLIKTRGQQVTLRCSPKSGHDTVSWYQQALGQGPQFIFQYYEEEERQRGNFPDRFSGHQFPNYSSELNVNALLLGDSALYLCASSLSQSSYEQYFGPGTRLTVT.

In the case of this clone: With the read ending 3 residues before the CDR3 end, the germline J gene is used to fill in that end. The chain joins TRBV2 to TRBJ1-5; TRBD1 might be the D (6 bases). The V end lost 7 bases, the J end lost 0 bases, and 13 bases lay between the germline ends. This CDR3 spans 15 amino acids. Germline V gene sequence: CDR1 SNHLY, CDR2 FYNNEI. The CDR3 bases that were read are TGTGCCAGCAATGGACAGACCAATAGCAATCAGCCC. This encodes CASNGQTNSNQP. The entire CDR3 is CASNGQTNSNQPQHF.

Of note for this clone: From the germline J gene comes the end of the CDR3, since the read stops 3 residues before it. The rearrangement uses TRBV2 and TRBJ1-3; 8 nucleotides agree with TRBD1. Germline assignment: CDR1 SNHLY and CDR2 FYNNEI. This CDR3 region has 12 residues. The ends lost 6 bases at V and 8 bases at J; junction bases unmatched: 3. CDR3 residues: CASRTGVDTIYF. The sequenced part of the CDR3 DNA is TGTGCCAGCAGGACAGGGGTAGACACC.

Comments on this clone: The read terminates 3 residues before the CDR3 end, so the remaining end is supplied by the germline J gene. The V gene is TRBV19, the J gene TRBJ2-2; 7 bases are a match to TRBD1. Germline lookup yields CDR1 LNHDA and CDR2 SQIVND (reference sequence). The J segment lost 5 bases and the V segment lost 5 bases, leaving 14 bases of the junction unmatched. The CDR3 spans 17 residues. This CDR3 is CASSLPPTGRATGELFF. The DNA read from the CDR3 is TGTGCCAGTAGTCTACCCCCGACAGGGAGAGCGACCGGGGAG.

Points on this clone: The sequenced fragment ends 3 residues before the CDR3 boundary, so the rest is inferred from the germline J gene. The V call is TRBV18, the J call TRBJ2-2; TRBD2 might be the D (6 bases). This CDR3 spans 16 amino acids. V dropped 6 bases and J dropped 0 bases, with 14 bases sitting between them. CDR1 KGHSH and CDR2 LQKENI come from the germline V gene. The CDR3: CASSSGGAANTGELFF. CDR3 DNA, as far as it was read: TGTGCCAGCTCCTCAGGAGGGGCGGCGAACACCGGGGAG.

Concerning this clone itself: The CDR3 extends 3 residues past the end of the read, so its final part is completed from the germline J gene. V is TRBV27 and J is TRBJ2-1; 11 nucleotides agree with TRBD1. The CDR3 extends over 15 amino acids. J was trimmed by 6 bases and V by 2 bases; bases with no gene match: 3. Looked up from germline, CDR1 is MNHEY and CDR2 is SMNVEV (reference sequence). The CDR3 region is CASSLRTGGINEQFF. Partial CDR3 DNA: TGTGCCAGCAGTTTAAGGACAGGGGGCATCAATGAG.

Comments on this clone: The missing CDR3 end, 3 residues past where the read stops, is filled in from the germline J gene. The V and J genes are TRBV5-1 and TRBJ1-3; 9 bases line up with TRBD1. Trimming at V came to 0 bases and at J to 4 bases, leaving 5 bases not matched to a gene. Germline lookup yields CDR1 SGHRS and CDR2 YFSETQ. The CDR3 totals 16 residues. The CDR3 region is CASSLGGQGLGNTIYF. Incomplete CDR3 DNA: TGCGCCAGCAGCTTGGGGGGACAGGGCCTGGGAAACACC.

With regard to this clone: Sequencing ends 3 residues short of the CDR3 end; the germline J gene provides the rest. The V call is TRBV20-1, the J call TRBJ1-1; D possibly corresponds to TRBD1 (6 bases). The CDR3 length is 14 residues. Germline V gene lookup returns CDR1 DFQATT and CDR2 SNEGSKA (reference sequence). The V gene lost 0 bases and the J gene lost 5 bases, with 13 bases spanning the gap. The CDR3 sequence: CSAREGALSTEAFF. The CDR3 bases that were read are TGCAGTGCTAGAGAGGGGGCGCTTTCTACTGAA.

About this clone itself: Sequencing ends 3 residues short of the CDR3 end; the germline J gene provides the rest. The chain recombines TRBV12-5 with TRBJ2-1; 7 bases are shared with TRBD2. After removal of 6 bases from V and 6 bases from J, the junction contained 2 bases not matched to a gene. CDR3 size: 12 residues. The germline CDR1 and CDR2 sequences are LGHNT and FRNRAP. Incomplete CDR3 DNA: TGTGCTAGTGGATGGACTAGCAATGAG. Translation: CASGWTSNE. The full CDR3 protein reads CASGWTSNEQFF. The complete variable domain, with remaining parts taken from reference TRBV12-5 and TRBJ2-1, reads DARVTQTPRHKVTEMGQEVTMRCQPILGHNTVFWYRQTMMQGLELLAYFRNRAPLDDSGMPKDRFSAEMPDATLATLKIQPSEPRDSAVYFCASGWTSNEQFFGPGTRLTVL.

Points on this clone: The read halts 3 residues ahead of the CDR3 end, with the missing end drawn from the germline J gene. V is TRBV20-1 and J is TRBJ1-2; D is possibly TRBD1 (6 bases). Germline-derived CDR1 and CDR2 are DFQATT and SNEGSKA (reference sequence). The CDR3 runs to 12 residues. The part of the CDR3 DNA that was read is TGCAGTGCTCCTGACAGGCCCTGGGGC. Residues: CSAPDRPWG. In full, the CDR3 reads CSAPDRPWGYTF.

Comment on this clone: The CDR3 end falls 3 residues outside the read, so it is completed with the germline J gene. The chain couples TRBV20-1 to TRBJ2-3; D is perhaps TRBD2 (6 bases). The CDR3 consists of 14 residues. Germline loops: CDR1 DFQATT, CDR2 SNEGSKA (reference sequence). V dropped 6 bases and J dropped 3 bases, with 16 bases sitting between them. The covered CDR3 bases are TGCAGTGCCAGAACTAGCTCTGGGACAGATACG. This sequence encodes CSARTSSGTDT. The full CDR3 protein reads CSARTSSGTDTQYF.

Notes on this clone: The sequenced fragment ends 3 residues before the CDR3 boundary, so the rest is inferred from the germline J gene. The rearrangement links TRBV6-1 to TRBJ2-7, with D possibly being TRBD2 (5 bases). V lost 4 bases and J lost 1, with 14 bases in between. This CDR3 is built from 15 residues. Germline CDR1 is MNHNS and CDR2 is SASEGT. The CDR3 protein is CASSVIATESYEQYF. Partial CDR3 DNA: TGTGCCAGCAGTGTTATAGCGACGGAATCCTACGAG.

Concerning this clone itself: The observed sequence ends 3 residues before the CDR3 terminus, with the missing tail filled in from the germline J gene. This chain uses TRBV5-6 with TRBJ1-5, with D hard to call. V lost 3 bases, J lost 9 bases, and 10 bases lay in between. Germline loops: CDR1 SGHDT, CDR2 YYEEEE. This CDR3 has 12 amino acids. This CDR3 reads CASSSITRPQHF. CDR3 bases read: TGTGCCAGCAGCTCTATCACTCGGCCC.

Comments on this clone: The read terminates 3 residues before the CDR3 end, so the remaining end is supplied by the germline J gene. This sequence joins TRBV2 and TRBJ2-5; D gene ambiguous. The V end was cut by 2 bases, the J end by 5 bases, with 9 bases between. CDR1 SNHLY and CDR2 FYNNEI come from the germline V gene. The CDR3 has 13 residues. The sequenced CDR3 bases are TGTGCCAGCAGTGAATCCCATCGGGAGACC. Translated, it gives CASSESHRET. The complete CDR3 protein is CASSESHRETQYF.

Notes on this clone: The read ends 3 residues early relative to the CDR3; the germline J gene fills the gap. V gene TRBV5-4 combines with J gene TRBJ2-3; 7 positions agree with TRBD1. Germline values: CDR1 SGHNT, CDR2 YYREEE (reference sequence). The CDR3 covers 14 residues. J was trimmed by 6 bases and V by 4 bases; bases with no gene match: 8. The CDR3 DNA, read in part, is TGTGCCAGCAGCGTACAGGGGCAGGCGGATACG. This sequence encodes CASSVQGQADT. The complete CDR3 protein is CASSVQGQADTQYF. The full variable domain, rest sourced from reference TRBV5-4 and TRBJ2-3, is ETGVTQSPTHLIKTRGQQVTLRCSSQSGHNTVSWYQQALGQGPQFIFQYYREEENGRGNFPPRFSGLQFPNYSSELNVNALELDDSALYLCASSVQGQADTQYFGPGTRLTVL.

A word on this clone: The CDR3 end is not reached by the read, which stops 3 residues before it; the germline J gene fills it in. The chain recombines TRBV2 with TRBJ1-2; D ambiguous. The germline V gene encodes CDR1 SNHLY and CDR2 FYNNEI. CDR3 size: 14 residues. CDR3 amino acids: CARSTSGELGDYTF. The sequenced CDR3 bases are TGTGCCAGATCGACTAGCGGGGAGCTCGGTGAC.

Partial CDR3 DNA: TGTGCCAGTAGTATTCGGTGGGCCAAGGATACG. It yields the protein CASSIRWAKDT. The whole CDR3 sequence reads CASSIRWAKDTQYF. The V and J genes are TRBV19 and TRBJ2-3; D call uncertain. The CDR3 end is not reached by the read, which stops 3 residues before it; the germline J gene fills it in. Germline assignment: CDR1 LNHDA and CDR2 SQIVND (reference sequence). Trimming took off 3 bases at V and 6 bases at J, with 13 bases between the two ends. The CDR3 contains 14 residues. The full variable domain, in which reference TRBV19 and TRBJ2-3 provide the parts outside the CDR3, is DGGITQSPKYLFRKEGQNVTLSCEQNLNHDAMYWYRQDPGQGLRLIYYSQIVNDFQKGDIAEGYSVSREKKESFPLTVTSAQKNPTAFYLCASSIRWAKDTQYFGPGTRLTVL.

Turning to this clone: The CDR3 end falls 3 residues outside the read, so it is completed with the germline J gene. This rearrangement joins TRBV7-9 to TRBJ2-7, with 9 bases aligning to TRBD2. CDR3 size: 14 residues. CDR1 is SEHNR and CDR2 is FQNEAQ in the germline V gene (reference sequence). With V trimmed by 6 bases and J by 3 bases, 6 bases remained unmatched. CDR3 DNA (partial): TGTGCCAGCAGTAGTAGCGGGAGAGTCTACGAG. This translates into CASSSSGRVYE. The CDR3 in full is CASSSSGRVYEQYF.

Comments on this clone: Read coverage stops 3 residues before the CDR3 terminus; the germline J gene supplies the remainder. The V and J genes are TRBV10-3 and TRBJ2-7; 11 bases fit TRBD2. The V segment lost 4 bases and the J segment 2 bases; nucleotides outside the gene matches: 4. This CDR3 has 15 amino acids. Germline V gene data show CDR1 as ENHRY and CDR2 as SYGVKD. CDR3 amino acids: CAISGLGLAAYEQYF. The sequenced part of the CDR3 DNA is TGTGCCATCAGTGGGTTGGGACTAGCGGCCTACGAG.

In regard to this clone: The read terminates 3 residues before the CDR3 end, so the remaining end is supplied by the germline J gene. This sequence joins TRBV29-1 and TRBJ2-1; D uncertain. CDR3 length: 14 residues. The germline gives CDR1 SQVTM, CDR2 ANQGSEA. Trimming shortened V by 7 bases and J by 4 bases, and 17 bases separated the two germline ends. CDR3 amino acids: CSARPETGYNEQFF. CDR3 DNA, as far as it was read: TGCAGCGCGAGGCCGGAGACTGGGTACAATGAG.

Points on this clone: The CDR3 extends 3 residues past the end of the read, so its final part is completed from the germline J gene. The chain carries TRBV12-3 or TRBV12-4 and TRBJ1-6; the D gene is possibly TRBD1 (5 bases). CDR3 length equals 13 residues. The germline V and J ends were trimmed by 2 bases and 10 bases, with 9 bases remaining between them. CDR3 region: CASSLQGFSPLHF. CDR3 DNA (partial): TGTGCCAGCAGTTTACAGGGTTTCTCACCC.

Concerning this clone itself: The read ends 3 residues early relative to the CDR3; the germline J gene fills the gap. The J gene is TRBJ2-3, the V gene TRBV7-9; D gene uncertain. Germline V gene sequence: CDR1 SEHNR, CDR2 FQNEAQ (reference sequence). V lost 3 bases to trimming and J lost 4 bases, with 8 bases between them. This CDR3 region has 13 residues. CDR3 bases read: TGTGCCAGCAGCTTGTCAGAAGCAGATACG. Its protein product is CASSLSEADT. The whole CDR3 protein is CASSLSEADTQYF.